The rows below give T cell receptor beta chains drawn from one sample of a study of beta chain features in type 1 diabetes. TCRdb keeps only in-frame clones here, not all; method: immunoSEQ multiplex PCR. The table includes about 360,000 clones, 10% to 15% detected once. Source material: naive CD4+ T cells from blood. These receptors originate from a man younger than 35 in good health. Each CDR3 is given with its conserved first and last residue. The D gene is left open where the match is weak. Clone size is not always given. Where it is, it says once, few, many or a class for expanded clones.

V gene	D gene	J gene	CDR3 length	clone size	CDR3 DNA	CDR3 protein
TRBV29-1	.	TRBJ2-2	13	few	TGCAGCGTTGGGAGTTTATACACCGGGGAGCTGTTTTTT	CSVGSLYTGELFF
TRBV9	TRBD1	TRBJ2-3	16	.	TGTGCCAGCAGCGTTAGGACAGGGTCGTACACAGATACGCAGTATTTT	CASSVRTGSYTDTQYF
TRBV9	.	TRBJ2-6	16	.	TGTGCCAGCAGCGTAGTGGGAGTAGGGCGGGCCAACGTCCTGACTTTC	CASSVVGVGRANVLTF
TRBV4-1	TRBD1	TRBJ1-1	14	.	TGCGCCAGCAGCAGACAGGGACGAAGCACTGAAGCTTTCTTT	CASSRQGRSTEAFF
TRBV9	.	TRBJ1-2	12	few	TGTGCCAGCAGCGCCACAGGCTATGGCTACACCTTC	CASSATGYGYTF
TRBV7-2	TRBD2	TRBJ2-1	15	few	TGTGCCAGCAGCCACTGGGCTAGCGGGAGTAATGAGCAGTTCTTC	CASSHWASGSNEQFF
TRBV7-2	.	TRBJ2-7	14	.	TGTGCCAGCAGCTTAGAACAGGGCGGCTACGAGCAGTACTTC	CASSLEQGGYEQYF
TRBV29-1	.	TRBJ2-5	10	.	TGCAGCGTTTTTGCGGAGACCCAGTACTTC	CSVFAETQYF
TRBV6-5	.	TRBJ1-5	13	.	TGTGCCAGCAGGACAGGCTCCAATCAGCCCCAGCATTTT	CASRTGSNQPQHF
TRBV7-2	TRBD2	TRBJ2-7	17	.	TGTGCCAGCAGGCTAGGGCCCGGGACTAGCGGGAGATTGGAGCAGTACTTC	CASRLGPGTSGRLEQYF
TRBV27	.	TRBJ1-2	14	.	TGTGCCAGCAGTTTGCAGGGAAGTGGTTATGGCTACACCTTC	CASSLQGSGYGYTF
TRBV7-3	.	TRBJ2-1	15	.	TGTGCCAGCAGCCCCGGGGTTTCCCCTTACAATGAGCAGTTCTTC	CASSPGVSPYNEQFF
TRBV9	.	TRBJ2-7	14	.	TGTGCCAGCAGCGTAGACGTGGGCTCGGGGGAGCAGTACTTC	CASSVDVGSGEQYF
TRBV7-2	.	TRBJ2-5	14	few	TGTGCCAGCAGCTTCAGGAGGGGTTCGGGGACCCAGTACTTC	CASSFRRGSGTQYF
TRBV29-1	.	TRBJ1-3	13	.	TGCAGCGTTGATTCGGGCTCTGGAAACACCATATATTTT	CSVDSGSGNTIYF
TRBV4-3	.	TRBJ2-2	14	.	TGCGCCAGCAGCCAAGAAGGAGCAGCCGGGGAGCTGTTTTTT	CASSQEGAAGELFF
TRBV19	.	TRBJ2-2	15	few	TGTGCCAGTAGTATTGACAGGCGGAACACCGGGGAGCTGTTTTTT	CASSIDRRNTGELFF
TRBV28	TRBD1	TRBJ2-2	11	.	TGTGCCAGCGATGGGACAGAAGAGCTGTTTTTT	CASDGTEELFF
TRBV7-2	TRBD1	TRBJ1-6	16	.	TGTGCCAGCAGCGCTCGATCCGGGACAGGGAAATCACCCCTCCACTTT	CASSARSGTGKSPLHF
TRBV5-1	.	TRBJ2-2	15	.	TGCGCCAGCAGCTTGTGGGGAGAAAACACCGGGGAGCTGTTTTTT	CASSLWGENTGELFF
TRBV5-1	.	TRBJ2-1	15	few	TGCGCCAGCAGCTTGGCGGCCGGCGGCTACAATGAGCAGTTCTTC	CASSLAAGGYNEQFF
TRBV7-2	TRBD2	TRBJ2-1	14	.	TGTGCCAGCAGCTTAGGACTAGCCGTCGATGAGCAGTTCTTC	CASSLGLAVDEQFF
TRBV7-8	.	TRBJ1-4	15	.	TGTGCCAGCAGCGTGCAGGGTCAGCCTAATGAAAAACTGTTTTTT	CASSVQGQPNEKLFF
TRBV5-1	TRBD1	TRBJ1-2	13	few	TGCGCCAGCAGCCTGGGACAGGACTATGGCTACACCTTC	CASSLGQDYGYTF
TRBV5-4	.	TRBJ1-1	13	.	TGCGCCAGCAGCCAAGATGTGAGCGAAAGCGCTTTCTTT	CASSQDVSESAFF
TRBV18	TRBD1	TRBJ2-5	14	.	TGTGCCAGCTCTCCACAGACAGGGGAGGAGACCCAGTACTTC	CASSPQTGEETQYF
TRBV28	TRBD1	TRBJ2-7	14	few	TGTGCCAGCAGGGGGCAGGGGGCTTCCTACGAGCAGTACTTC	CASRGQGASYEQYF
TRBV30	.	TRBJ1-2	12	.	TGTGCCTGGACCCAGGGCGTCCATGGCTACACCTTC	CAWTQGVHGYTF
TRBV9	TRBD1	TRBJ1-2	14	.	TGTGCCAGCAGCGTAGGACAGGGAGACTATGGCTACACCTTC	CASSVGQGDYGYTF
TRBV4-3	TRBD2	TRBJ2-1	20	few	TGCGCCAGCAGCCAGGTTACCGGGACTAGCGGGAGGAGCTCCTACAATGAGCAGTTCTTC	CASSQVTGTSGRSSYNEQFF
TRBV15	TRBD1	TRBJ1-4	15	.	TGTGCCACCAGCAGGGACAGGGGGCCCCCGGTAAAACTGTTTTTT	CATSRDRGPPVKLFF
TRBV7-7	TRBD2	TRBJ2-5	13	.	TGTGCTAGCAGCTTATTGGGAGGGGAGACCCAGTACTTC	CASSLLGGETQYF
TRBV28	TRBD2	TRBJ2-3	16	.	TGTGCCAGCAGTTTAATGGGCGGGGGAAGGGCGGATACGCAGTATTTT	CASSLMGGGRADTQYF
TRBV5-1	TRBD2	TRBJ2-1	18	.	TGCGCCAGCAGCTCCCTACCCTTCGCGGGAGGGAGGGGCAATGAGCAGTTCTTC	CASSSLPFAGGRGNEQFF
TRBV4-3	TRBD2	TRBJ2-1	16	.	TGCGCCAGCAGCAGTGTAGCGGGAGGAACCTACAATGAGCAGTTCTTC	CASSSVAGGTYNEQFF
TRBV7-2	TRBD2	TRBJ2-1	15	.	TGTGCCAGCAGGTATCTTACCCCTAGCGGGGGAGACCAGTTCTTC	CASRYLTPSGGDQFF
TRBV9	.	TRBJ2-5	14	.	TGTGCCAGCAGCGTAGTAGGGGGACAAGAGACCCAGTACTTC	CASSVVGGQETQYF
TRBV20-1	TRBD2	TRBJ2-5	11	.	TGCAGTGCTAGCGGGAGGGAGACCCAGTACTTC	CSASGRETQYF
TRBV7-6	.	TRBJ2-7	14	.	TGTGCCAGCAGCGTCCAGGGAAGCTCCTACGAGCAGTACTTC	CASSVQGSSYEQYF
TRBV28	.	TRBJ1-5	13	few	TGTGCCAGCAATAAACAGGGAGTACAGCCCCAGCATTTT	CASNKQGVQPQHF
TRBV30	.	TRBJ1-4	13	.	TGTGCCTGGAGGCAGATAACTAATGAAAAACTGTTTTTT	CAWRQITNEKLFF
TRBV7-9	TRBD1	TRBJ2-7	14	few	TGTGCCAGCAGCTCTCTGGACAGGTTTTCGGAGCAGTACTTC	CASSSLDRFSEQYF